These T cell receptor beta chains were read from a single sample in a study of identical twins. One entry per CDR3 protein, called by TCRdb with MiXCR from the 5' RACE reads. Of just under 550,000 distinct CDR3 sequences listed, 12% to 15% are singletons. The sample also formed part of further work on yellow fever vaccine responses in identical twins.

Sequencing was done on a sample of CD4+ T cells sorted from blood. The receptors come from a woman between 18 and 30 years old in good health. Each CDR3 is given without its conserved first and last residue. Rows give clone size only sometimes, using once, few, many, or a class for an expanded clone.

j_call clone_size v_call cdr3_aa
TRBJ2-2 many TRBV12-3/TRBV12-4 ASSLSGELF
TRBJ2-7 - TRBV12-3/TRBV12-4 ASGRGTGYEQY
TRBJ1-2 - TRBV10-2 ASSPGGMGGYT
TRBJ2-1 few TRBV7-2 ASTLEGQADNEQF
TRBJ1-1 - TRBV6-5 ASSYHRTGGTEAF
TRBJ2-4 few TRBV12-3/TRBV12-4 ASSLWLAGGTKNIQY
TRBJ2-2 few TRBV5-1 ASSGQPTGELF
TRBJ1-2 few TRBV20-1 SASVGDLNYGYT
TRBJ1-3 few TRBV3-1 ASSQGRGIPSGNTIY
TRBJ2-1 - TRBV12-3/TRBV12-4 ASRGGTASGNYNEQF
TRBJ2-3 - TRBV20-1 SARRRDSTDTQY
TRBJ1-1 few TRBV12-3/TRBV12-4 ASSLNSARAF
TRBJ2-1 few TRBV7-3 ASSWGLDNEQF
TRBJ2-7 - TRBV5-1 ASRHPGLARGEQY
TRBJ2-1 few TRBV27 ASSPLPGGRGEQF
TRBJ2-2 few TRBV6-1 ATRTPAGRELF
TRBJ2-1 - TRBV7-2 ASSLRRDPYNEQF
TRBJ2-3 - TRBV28 ASSLGVAMSGGSDTQY
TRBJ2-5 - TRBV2 ANNRDQETQY
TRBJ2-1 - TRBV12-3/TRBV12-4 ASSLLPHNEQF
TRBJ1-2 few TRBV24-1 ATSGLPLDYGYT
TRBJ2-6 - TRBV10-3 AISERPGGAGANVLT
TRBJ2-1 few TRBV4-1 ASSQAPGQGMYQF
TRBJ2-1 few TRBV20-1 SASGTSGRREQF
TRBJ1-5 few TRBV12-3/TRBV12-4 ASSLLEGQPQH
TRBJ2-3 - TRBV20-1 SARDRGSTDTQY